A selection of T cell receptor beta chains follows, all from one sample in a study of blood T cell repertoires in COVID-19. Measured with immunoSEQ multiplex PCR; TCRdb has only the in-frame clones, and not every one. This table has approximately 230,000 clones, about 87% appearing once. The sample taken for sequencing was peripheral blood. The source of these receptors is a woman in her 30s with COVID-19, enrolled during active disease. CDR3s include the opening cysteine and the closing phenylalanine or tryptophan. Each record gives: J gene, clone size, V gene, D gene, CDR3 protein, CDR3 DNA. A D gene is named only where the DNA matches it firmly. Clone size, where shown, is once, few, many, or a class for clones that have expanded.

TRBJ1-6,.,TRBV5-1,.,CASSLAWSGTNSPLHF,TGCGCCAGCAGCTTGGCCTGGTCCGGGACAAATTCACCCCTCCACTTT
TRBJ2-1,.,TRBV4-2,TRBD2,CASSPAVAGGQSSYNEQFF,TGTGCCAGCAGCCCAGCGGTAGCGGGGGGGCAGAGCTCCTACAATGAGCAGTTCTTC
TRBJ2-5,.,TRBV28,.,CASDGRGTPGETQYF,TGTGCCAGCGATGGCCGGGGGACCCCCGGCGAGACCCAGTACTTC
TRBJ2-3,.,TRBV6-2/TRBV6-3,TRBD1,CASSRPDRVTDTQYF,TGTGCCAGCAGCCGCCCGGACAGGGTCACAGATACGCAGTATTTT
TRBJ2-7,.,TRBV5-1,.,CASSLVVGAGYEQYF,TGCGCCAGCAGCTTGGTCGTGGGGGCCGGGTACGAGCAGTACTTC
TRBJ2-1,.,TRBV10-2,TRBD2,CASTLLAGTYNEQFF,TGCGCCAGCACCCTACTAGCGGGGACCTACAATGAGCAGTTCTTC
TRBJ1-4,.,TRBV2,TRBD1,CASSFPRGQGRPSYEKLFF,TGTGCCAGCAGTTTCCCTCGGGGACAGGGTCGGCCGAGTTATGAAAAACTGTTTTTT
TRBJ1-2,.,TRBV27,.,CASRASGLQGGYTF,TGTGCCAGCAGAGCGAGTGGACTCCAGGGGGGCTACACCTTC
TRBJ2-1,once,TRBV11-2,TRBD2,CASSLTSDFYNEQFF,TGTGCCAGCAGCCTGACTAGCGATTTCTACAATGAGCAGTTCTTC
TRBJ2-7,once,TRBV6-1,.,CASSESLAGLYEQYF,TGTGCCAGCAGTGAAAGTTTGGCAGGCCTCTACGAGCAGTACTTC
TRBJ2-5,.,TRBV2,TRBD2,CASRAPSGGLKETQYF,TGTGCCAGCCGGGCGCCTAGCGGGGGGCTTAAAGAGACCCAGTACTTC
TRBJ1-5,.,TRBV28,TRBD1,CASSSPPGQSNQPQHF,TGTGCCAGCAGTTCCCCGCCGGGACAGAGCAATCAGCCCCAGCATTTT
TRBJ1-6,.,TRBV3-1/TRBV3-2,.,CASSLAGHDRPLHF,TGTGCCAGCAGCCTCGCAGGGCACGATCGGCCCCTCCACTTT
TRBJ2-3,.,TRBV10-3,.,CAISPHTDTQYF,TGTGCCATCAGTCCCCACACAGATACGCAGTATTTT
TRBJ2-1,.,TRBV7-6,TRBD1,CASSLESLTGGSYNEQFF,TGTGCCAGCAGCCTAGAGTCGTTAACAGGGGGTTCCTACAATGAGCAGTTCTTC
TRBJ2-3,once,TRBV29-1,TRBD2,CSVDLSSGSTDTQYF,TGCAGCGTTGACTTGTCTAGCGGGAGCACAGATACGCAGTATTTT